This T cell receptor (beta chain) was identified in a study of neurological immune-mediated disorders (dated by TCRdb to about 2019). Regarding the complete study: Among the approximately 34 multiple sclerosis patients, relapsing-remitting MS was present in some 30 and secondary progressive MS was present in 3. Using UMI-based sequencing, the study compared peripheral blood TCR-beta repertoires from patients with HTLV-I-associated myelopathy (HAM/TSP), patients with multiple sclerosis, and healthy controls. The approximately 110 TCR-beta libraries included longitudinal samples, technical triplicates and paired sorted CD4+ and CD8+ T-cell subsets alongside PBMC samples. Of the approximately 65 subjects in the cohort, about 14 were HAM/TSP patients, approximately 34 were multiple sclerosis patients, and about 20 were healthy controls.

Paper-wide results and their limitations: In a phylogenetic analysis, the repertoires of 18 out of 34 MS patients fell into a single cluster of related CDR3 sequences, pointing to a possible signature at the repertoire level. Across subjects, expanded clones never shared an identical CDR3 amino acid sequence, which suggests that the TCR-beta repertoires in every group were private. TCR clonal expansion was highest in HAM/TSP patients and lowest in MS patients, with MS patients falling below even healthy controls. No clinical or MRI features were associated with the MS cluster, and the authors said that larger cohorts are needed.

For the unsorted PBMC libraries, 2 million PBMCs were stored in RNAlater at -80 degrees C until RNA extraction and were used to generate the libraries. The multiple sclerosis patients were enrolled in a US clinical protocol that used magnetic resonance imaging to evaluate disease progression. PBMCs were separated from peripheral blood using Ficoll-Hypaque density gradient centrifugation and then cryopreserved in liquid nitrogen. To synthesize cDNA, template-switch 5'RACE was performed with a primer carrying a 10-nucleotide random unique molecular identifier so that each TCR transcript was tagged. Every sequencing run yielded over 180 million TCR-beta sequences covering 15-18 subjects. The RNeasy kit was used for extraction of total RNA. TCR-beta VDJ regions were amplified with primers for the TCR constant region and the 5'RACE anchor, using the KAPA Real-time Library Amplification kit. A first PCR added sample indexes and Illumina adaptors, after which a second PCR increased the library yield. After Ampure bead purification, the roughly 650 bp TCR product was size-selected on a 2% E-gel SizeSelection system. Before pooling, libraries had their quality checked on a Bioanalyzer, their concentration measured with Qubit, and their quantity determined with the Kapa Library Quantification kit. An Illumina HiSeq 2500 sequenced the libraries paired-end 2 x 150 bp. To increase sequence diversity, roughly 24-32% phiX was spiked into each library pool. The original methods were these. Quality-filtered reads were processed with the UMI-based MiGEC pipeline, and over 80% of raw TCR sequences were removed by the MiGEC pipeline during error correction. VDJ genes were aligned to IMGT germline references, and each clonotype was defined by a unique CDR3 amino acid sequence together with V-J genes. Clonal expansion, Shannon diversity and CDR3 relatedness (CalcPairwiseDistances, ClusterSamples) were evaluated with VDJtools, and phylogenetic trees were built with CLCbio workbench. Expanded clones were defined as having at least 8 unique UMIs, based on coefficient-of-variation modelling across technical triplicates. TCRdb cleaned the public reads at Q25 with fastp, built clones with MiXCR and kept in-frame beta chains. Every CDR3 protein is listed once, alongside the most common genes and DNA of its rows. The V and J calls, along with clone size, are taken from TCRdb and not from the paper's own processing. This sample gives 80,000 to 95,000 distinct CDR3 sequences in total; roughly 3.2% of them show up just once. Of the sample, roughly 2.9% falls within the top ten clones.

This clonotype was recorded at least ten times. Its antigen is not yet known. No quality values exist for individual bases; no much larger clone is one base distant. The sequence came from a woman aged 50 to 60 with multiple sclerosis. Sequencing was performed on PBMCs.

The CDR3 amino acid sequence is: CASSIGTSGGRSTDTQYF. In nucleotides, the sequence is TGTGCCAGCAGCATCGGGACTAGCGGGGGTCGAAGCACAGATACGCAGTATTTT. The chain is encoded by TRBV7-9 joined to TRBJ2-3; a stretch of 14 junction bases matches TRBD2. From V the trimming removes 5 bases and from J it removes 0 bases, while the gene matches leave 7 bases of the junction unaccounted for. Spanning cysteine to phenylalanine, the CDR3 consists of 18 amino acids. Of the read, only the CDR3 DNA is kept; its 54 bases are in frame from base 1. CDR1 and CDR2 were assigned from the germline V gene (reference sequence) as SEHNR and FQNEAQ. Beyond the CDR3, the reference TRBV7-9 and TRBJ2-3 genes provide the residues; the full variable domain reads: DTGVSQNPRHKITKRGQNVTFRCDPISEHNRLYWYRQTLGQGPEFLTYFQNEAQLEKSRLLSDRFSAERPKGSFSTLEIQRTEQGDSAMYLCASSIGTSGGRSTDTQYFGPGTRLTVL.